This TCR beta chain was captured in a study of OX40 agonist ivuxolimab in advanced cancers. Study details: Patients were roughly 87% male with ages roughly 20 to 85, mean about 65. Previous treatment with anti-PD-1, anti-PD-L1 or anti-CTLA-4 therapy was allowed; about 44% had received some.

Generated by immunoSEQ multiplex PCR, the TCRdb table keeps only in-frame clones and is missing some. The sample has around 76,000 clones, about 88% seen once. Trimming cost V 0 bases and J 4 bases, with 3 bases left between them. Germline CDR1 SGHTA, CDR2 FQGNSA. The CDR3 has 13 amino acids. This specimen consisted of CD4+ or CD8+ T cells sorted from blood, obtained in a trial of the OX40 agonist ivuxolimab. This sequence joins TRBV7-2 and TRBJ2-2; D not resolved. The sequence was collected from an adult with an advanced solid tumor such as melanoma, head and neck, liver or kidney cancer. CDR3 protein: CASSLAVTGELFF. CDR3 bases: TGTGCCAGCAGCTTAGCCGTCACCGGGGAGCTGTTTTTT. The whole variable domain, remainder taken from reference TRBV7-2 and TRBJ2-2, is GAGVSQSPSNKVTEKGKDVELRCDPISGHTALYWYRQSLGQGLEFLIYFQGNSAPDKSGLPSDRFSAERTGGSVSTLTIQRTQQEDSAVYLCASSLAVTGELFFGEGSRLTVL.